The clone carrying this TCR beta chain showed up many times. Its antigen is not known. This entry comes from a study of T-cell reconstitution after alpha-beta-depleted transplantation in children. This CDR3 region has 13 residues. J was trimmed by 5 bases and V by 4 bases; bases with no gene match: 4. Germline lookup yields CDR1 DFQATT and CDR2 SNEGSKA (reference sequence). Study-level points and caveats: Several hundred graft clones that had expanded were reportedly the source of alpha-beta T cells about two months after transplant. Newly produced T cells mostly accounted for T-cell counts and diversity one year post-transplant.

Construction of the TCRbeta library involved unique molecular identifiers. TCRdb used MiXCR to reprocess the PCR reads, holding one entry per CDR3 protein. The sample carries hundreds of thousands of distinct CDR3 sequences, less than 15% recorded once. The clonotype was recovered from a girl aged 2 to 10 with congenital amegakaryocytic thrombocytopenia, due to receive a stem cell transplant. The chain recombines TRBV20-1 with TRBJ2-1; 8 bases fit TRBD2. Sample: PBMCs, taken before TCRalphabeta/CD19-depleted stem cell transplant. CDR3 bases: TGCAGTGCTATCAGCGGGGGTCACAATGAGCAGTTCTTC. It codes for CSAISGGHNEQFF.